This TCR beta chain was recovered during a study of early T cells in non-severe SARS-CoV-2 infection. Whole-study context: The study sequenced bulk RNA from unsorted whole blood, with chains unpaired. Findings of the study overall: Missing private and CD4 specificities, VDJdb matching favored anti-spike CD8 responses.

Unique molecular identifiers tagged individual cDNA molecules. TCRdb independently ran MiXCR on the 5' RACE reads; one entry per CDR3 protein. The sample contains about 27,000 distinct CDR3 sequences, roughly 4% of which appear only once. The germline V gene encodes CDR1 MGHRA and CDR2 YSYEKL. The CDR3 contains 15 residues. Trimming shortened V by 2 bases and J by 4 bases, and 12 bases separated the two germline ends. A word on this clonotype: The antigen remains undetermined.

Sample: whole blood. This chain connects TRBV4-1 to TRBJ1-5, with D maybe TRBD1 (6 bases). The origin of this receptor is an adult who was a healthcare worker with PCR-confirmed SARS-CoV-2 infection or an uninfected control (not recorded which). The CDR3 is CASSQTGTPNQPQHF. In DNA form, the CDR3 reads TGCGCCAGCAGCCAAACGGGGACACCAAATCAGCCCCAGCATTTT.